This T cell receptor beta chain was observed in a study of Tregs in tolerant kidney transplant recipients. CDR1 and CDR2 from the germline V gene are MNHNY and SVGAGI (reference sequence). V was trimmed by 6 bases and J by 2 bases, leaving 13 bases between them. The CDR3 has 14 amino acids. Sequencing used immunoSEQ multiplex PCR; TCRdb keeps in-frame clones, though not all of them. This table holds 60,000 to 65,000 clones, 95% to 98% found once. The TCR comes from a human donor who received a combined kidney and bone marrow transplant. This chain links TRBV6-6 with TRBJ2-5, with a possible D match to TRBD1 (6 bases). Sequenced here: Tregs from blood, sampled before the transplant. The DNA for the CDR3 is TGTGCCAGCAGGCCCAGGGGTGATCAAGAGACCCAGTACTTC. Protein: CASRPRGDQETQYF.